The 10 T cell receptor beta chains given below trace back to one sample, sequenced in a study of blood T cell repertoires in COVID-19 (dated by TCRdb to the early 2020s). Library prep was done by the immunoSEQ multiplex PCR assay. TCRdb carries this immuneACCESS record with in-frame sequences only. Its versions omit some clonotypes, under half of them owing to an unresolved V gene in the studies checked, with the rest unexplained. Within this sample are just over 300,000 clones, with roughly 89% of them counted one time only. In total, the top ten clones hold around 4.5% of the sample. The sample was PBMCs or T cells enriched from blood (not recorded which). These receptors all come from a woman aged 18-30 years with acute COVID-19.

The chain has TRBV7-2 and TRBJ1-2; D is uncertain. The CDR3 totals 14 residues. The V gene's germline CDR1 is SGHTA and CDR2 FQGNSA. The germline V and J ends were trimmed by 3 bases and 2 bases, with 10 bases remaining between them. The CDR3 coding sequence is TGTGCCAGCAGCTTCTGGGAGGCAAACTATGGCTACACCTTC. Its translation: CASSFWEANYGYTF.

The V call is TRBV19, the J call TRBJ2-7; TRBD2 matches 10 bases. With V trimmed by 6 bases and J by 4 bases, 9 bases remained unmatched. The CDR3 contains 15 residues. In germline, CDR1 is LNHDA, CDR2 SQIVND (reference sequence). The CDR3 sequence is CASRGAGGPAYEQYF. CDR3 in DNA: TGTGCCAGTAGGGGAGCGGGAGGGCCGGCGTACGAGCAGTACTTC.

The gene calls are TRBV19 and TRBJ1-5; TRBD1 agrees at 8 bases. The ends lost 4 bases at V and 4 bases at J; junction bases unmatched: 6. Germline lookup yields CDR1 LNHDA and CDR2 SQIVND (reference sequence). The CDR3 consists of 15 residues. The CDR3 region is CASSSADRGNQPQHF. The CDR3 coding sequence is TGTGCCAGTAGTAGTGCTGACAGGGGAAATCAGCCCCAGCATTTT.

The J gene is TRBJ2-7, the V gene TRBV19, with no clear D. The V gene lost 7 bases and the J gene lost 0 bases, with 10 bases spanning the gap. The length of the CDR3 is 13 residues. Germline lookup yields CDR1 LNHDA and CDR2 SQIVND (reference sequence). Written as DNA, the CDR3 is TGTGCCAGTAATCCGGGTACCTCCTACGAGCAGTACTTC. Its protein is CASNPGTSYEQYF. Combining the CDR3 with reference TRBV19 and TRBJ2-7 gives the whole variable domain DGGITQSPKYLFRKEGQNVTLSCEQNLNHDAMYWYRQDPGQGLRLIYYSQIVNDFQKGDIAEGYSVSREKKESFPLTVTSAQKNPTAFYLCASNPGTSYEQYFGPGTRLTVT.

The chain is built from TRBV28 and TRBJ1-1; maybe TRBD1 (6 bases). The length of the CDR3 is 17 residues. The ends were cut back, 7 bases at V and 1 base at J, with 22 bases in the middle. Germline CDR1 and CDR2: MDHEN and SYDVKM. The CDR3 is CASTFLAALDRNTEAFF. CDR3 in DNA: TGTGCCAGCACCTTTTTGGCCGCACTGGACAGGAACACTGAAGCTTTCTTT.

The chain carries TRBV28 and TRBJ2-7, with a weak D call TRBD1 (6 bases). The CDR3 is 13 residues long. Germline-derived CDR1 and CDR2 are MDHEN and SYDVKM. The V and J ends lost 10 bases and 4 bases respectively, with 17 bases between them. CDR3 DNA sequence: TGTGCCACCACCAGGGGCGGTGGATACGAGCAGTACTTC. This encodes CATTRGGGYEQYF.

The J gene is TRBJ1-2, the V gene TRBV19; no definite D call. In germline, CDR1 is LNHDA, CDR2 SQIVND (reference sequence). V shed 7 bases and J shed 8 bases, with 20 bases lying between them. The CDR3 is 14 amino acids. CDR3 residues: CASNPRGRAAGYTF. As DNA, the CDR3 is TGTGCCAGTAACCCTAGAGGGAGGGCGGCAGGCTACACCTTC.

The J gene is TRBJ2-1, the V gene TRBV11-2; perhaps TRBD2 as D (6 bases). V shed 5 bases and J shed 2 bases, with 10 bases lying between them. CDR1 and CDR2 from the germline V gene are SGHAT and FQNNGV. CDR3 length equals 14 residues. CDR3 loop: CASSRESAYNEQFF. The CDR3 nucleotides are TGTGCCAGCAGCCGGGAGTCCGCCTACAATGAGCAGTTCTTC.

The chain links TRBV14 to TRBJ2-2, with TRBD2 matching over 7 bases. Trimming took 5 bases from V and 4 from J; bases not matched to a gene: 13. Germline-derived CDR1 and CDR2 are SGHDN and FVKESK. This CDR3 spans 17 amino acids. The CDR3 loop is CASSDKLRDYRTGELFF. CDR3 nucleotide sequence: TGTGCCAGCAGCGATAAGCTCCGGGACTACCGCACCGGGGAGCTGTTTTTT.

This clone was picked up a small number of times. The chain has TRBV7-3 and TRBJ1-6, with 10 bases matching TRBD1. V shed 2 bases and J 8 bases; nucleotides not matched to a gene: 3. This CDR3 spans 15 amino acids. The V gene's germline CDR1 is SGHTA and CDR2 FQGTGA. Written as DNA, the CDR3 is TGTGCCAGCAGCTTAGGGACAGGGGCCGATTCACCCCTCCACTTT. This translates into CASSLGTGADSPLHF.